The 31 T cell receptor beta chains below were found in one sample sequenced in a study of cytomegalovirus exposure and HLA in healthy donors. The PCR had 60 Vbeta and 13 Jbeta primers. Profiling relied on immunoSEQ multiplex PCR, and the TCRdb table lists in-frame clones only, not all of them. The repertoire holds 110,000 to 150,000 clones, with less than 85% as singletons. The source material was PBMCs. The receptors stem from a man aged 35-49 years in good health and CMV-seropositive.

The CDR3 nucleotides read TGTGCCAGCAGCCCCGGGACTAGCGGGAGTTACAATGAGCAGTTCTTC. Amino acid sequence: CASSPGTSGSYNEQFF. V gene TRBV9 combines with J gene TRBJ2-1; 14 bases align to TRBD2. The V gene end was trimmed by 4 bases and the J gene end by 4 bases; junction bases not matched to a gene: 4. Germline V gives CDR1 SGDLS, CDR2 YYNGEE. This CDR3 has 16 residues.

The chain uses TRBV2 and TRBJ1-1, with D perhaps TRBD1 (6 bases). Germline CDR1 and CDR2: SNHLY and FYNNEI. This CDR3 spans 11 amino acids. V lost 6 bases and J 7 bases, leaving 9 bases between the germline ends. This chain's CDR3 is CASRPTGEAFF. In nucleotides, the CDR3 is TGTGCCAGCAGGCCGACAGGTGAAGCTTTCTTT.

This sequence joins TRBV2 and TRBJ2-4, with 10 bases matching TRBD1. With V trimmed by 4 bases and J by 7 bases, 4 bases remained unmatched. This CDR3 is 14 amino acids long. CDR1 SNHLY and CDR2 FYNNEI come from the germline V gene. The CDR3 DNA sequence: TGTGCCAGCAGTGTCGGGACAGGGGTGAACATTCAGTACTTC. As protein: CASSVGTGVNIQYF.

The chain is built from TRBV7-9 and TRBJ1-2; 9 bases agree with TRBD1. The germline V gene encodes CDR1 SEHNR and CDR2 FQNEAQ (reference sequence). This CDR3 is 15 amino acids long. J gave up 3 bases and V 6 bases, and 8 bases lay outside the gene matches. The CDR3 coding sequence is TGTGCCAGCAGTCACACCGGGACAGGGTACTATGGCTACACCTTC. Protein: CASSHTGTGYYGYTF.

The rearrangement links TRBV7-2 to TRBJ1-2; perhaps TRBD1 as D (6 bases). Germline CDR1 and CDR2: SGHTA and FQGNSA. The CDR3 is made up of 16 amino acids. V gave up 0 bases and J gave up 5 bases, with 16 bases separating them. CDR3 DNA sequence: TGTGCCAGCAGCTTAGCGCCAGGGGCCCTTGGGTATGGCTACACCTTC. Protein: CASSLAPGALGYGYTF. Complete variable domain (other parts from reference TRBV7-2 and TRBJ1-2): GAGVSQSPSNKVTEKGKDVELRCDPISGHTALYWYRQSLGQGLEFLIYFQGNSAPDKSGLPSDRFSAERTGGSVSTLTIQRTQQEDSAVYLCASSLAPGALGYGYTFGSGTRLTVV.

The J gene is TRBJ1-6, the V gene TRBV19; possible D gene TRBD1, 5 bases. This CDR3 comprises 15 residues. V lost 3 bases, J lost 4 bases, and 10 bases lay in between. Germline V gene data show CDR1 as LNHDA and CDR2 as SQIVND (reference sequence). CDR3 sequence (DNA): TGTGCCAGTAGTATGGAGCAGGGTTATAATTCACCCCTCCACTTT. Amino acid sequence: CASSMEQGYNSPLHF.

The chain recombines TRBV27 with TRBJ2-3, with unresolved D. Trimming cost V 5 bases and J 1 base, with 7 bases left between them. The V gene's germline CDR1 is MNHEY and CDR2 SMNVEV (reference sequence). This CDR3 is built from 13 residues. The CDR3 loop reads CASSARGTDTQYF. The DNA of the CDR3 is TGTGCCAGCAGTGCCCGGGGCACAGATACGCAGTATTTT.

This clone occurred once. This sequence joins TRBV7-9 and TRBJ1-3; D gene unclear. The CDR3 consists of 13 residues. Trimming removed 5 bases from V and 4 bases from J, with 9 bases in between. CDR1 and CDR2 (germline): SEHNR, FQNEAQ (reference sequence). For the CDR3, the DNA is TGTGCCAGCAGCCAGAATCAAGGAAACACCATATATTTT. This translates into CASSQNQGNTIYF.

V is TRBV29-1 and J is TRBJ2-5, with a weak D call TRBD1 (5 bases). V was pared by 6 bases and J by 1 base, with 15 bases between. Per the germline V gene, CDR1 is SQVTM and CDR2 is ANQGSEA. CDR3 length: 14 amino acids. The CDR3 DNA reads TGCAGCGTCGCCTTTGGACACATCCAAGAGACCCAGTACTTC. This sequence encodes CSVAFGHIQETQYF. Filled out from reference TRBV29-1 and TRBJ2-5, the complete variable domain reads SAVISQKPSRDICQRGTSLTIQCQVDSQVTMMFWYRQQPGQSLTLIATANQGSEATYESGFVIDKFPISRPNLTFSTLTVSNMSPEDSSIYLCSVAFGHIQETQYFGPGTRLLVL.

J is TRBJ2-2 and V is TRBV4-1; D remains unclear. Germline-derived CDR1 and CDR2 are MGHRA and YSYEKL. V was clipped by 0 bases and J by 6 bases, with 8 bases between them. CDR3 length equals 14 residues. CDR3 sequence reads: CASSQDRVAGELFF. The DNA for the CDR3 is TGCGCCAGCAGCCAAGATCGGGTCGCCGGGGAGCTGTTTTTT.

The chain has TRBV4-3 and TRBJ1-4, with TRBD1 identical over 9 bases. This CDR3 spans 14 amino acids. Germline assignment: CDR1 LGHNA and CDR2 YSLEER. Trimming cost V 6 bases and J 7 bases; bases outside gene matches: 6. DNA of the CDR3: TGCGCCAGCAGAAGACAGGGGGGGAGTGAAAAACTGTTTTTT. Translated, it gives CASRRQGGSEKLFF.

The V call is TRBV12-5, the J call TRBJ2-5, with 7 nucleotides matching TRBD2. The J call may not be correct, given that the DNA end is closer to TRBJ2-7. The CDR3 runs to 14 residues. Germline V gene data show CDR1 as LGHNT and CDR2 as FRNRAP. Written as DNA, the CDR3 is TGTGCTAGTGGTTTGGGCGGGAGCTCCTACGAGCAGTACTTC. It specifies CASGLGGSSYEQYF.

This chain connects TRBV15 to TRBJ1-2, with 7 bases lining up with TRBD1. CDR1 is LNHNV, CDR2 YYDKDF, per germline (reference sequence). Unmatched junction bases numbered 16, after V lost 3 bases and J lost 0 bases. This CDR3 is built from 19 residues. The chain's CDR3 is CATSRPGGSPFSSNYGYTF. Here the CDR3 DNA reads TGTGCCACCAGCAGGCCAGGGGGGTCCCCTTTTTCCTCTAACTATGGCTACACCTTC.

In DNA form, the CDR3 reads TGTGCCAGCTCAAGGACTAGCGGGAGCTACGAGCAGTACTTC. The encoded protein is CASSRTSGSYEQYF. The chain couples TRBV9 to TRBJ2-7; 13 bases match TRBD2. Germline V gives CDR1 SGDLS, CDR2 YYNGEE. J lost 3 bases, V lost 7 bases, and 4 bases had no gene match. CDR3 length: 14 residues.

On this clone itself: This same CDR3 is encoded by further DNA sequences in the sample. The chain joins TRBV15 to TRBJ2-1, with 12 bases fitting TRBD2. The CDR3 covers 15 residues. V lost 4 bases and J lost 8; bases outside the gene matches: 6. The germline V gene encodes CDR1 LNHNV and CDR2 YYDKDF (reference sequence). The CDR3 sequence: CATSKTSGSIDEQFF. CDR3 coding DNA: TGTGCCACCAGCAAGACTAGCGGGAGCATAGATGAGCAGTTCTTC.

The chain recombines TRBV7-9 with TRBJ2-7; 7 bases fit TRBD1. V trimming: 5 bases; J trimming: 7 bases; junction bases outside the gene matches: 5. The CDR3 has 12 amino acids. Germline CDR1 and CDR2: SEHNR and FQNEAQ (reference sequence). CDR3 protein: CASSPRTGEQYF. The CDR3 coding sequence is TGTGCCAGCAGCCCTCGGACAGGAGAGCAGTACTTC.

In this sample, this clone turned up a few times. The chain uses TRBV5-1 and TRBJ2-7; TRBD2 might be the D (6 bases). CDR1 and CDR2 from the germline V gene are SGHRS and YFSETQ. V gave up 4 bases and J gave up 3 bases, with 8 bases separating them. This CDR3 is built from 12 residues. CDR3 loop: CASSPDYYEQYF. The CDR3 DNA reads as TGCGCCAGCAGCCCGGACTACTACGAGCAGTACTTC.

This clone was seen a few times. The chain links TRBV13 to TRBJ1-2; 9 positions match TRBD1. The CDR3 runs 16 residues. V was clipped by 5 bases and J by 3 bases; unmatched bases: 10. Germline V gene sequence: CDR1 PRHDT, CDR2 FYEKMQ (reference sequence). The CDR3 region has the DNA TGTGCCAGCAGCCCGGGAGTGGGGACAGGGCACTATGGCTACACCTTC. Translated, it gives CASSPGVGTGHYGYTF.

A single count supports this clone. This chain joins TRBV27 and TRBJ1-1, with 7 bases lining up with TRBD1. The CDR3 extends over 13 amino acids. With V trimmed by 3 bases and J by 6 bases, 4 bases remained unmatched. The germline gives CDR1 MNHEY, CDR2 SMNVEV (reference sequence). This chain's CDR3 is CASSFRGRAEAFF. For the CDR3, the DNA is TGTGCCAGCAGTTTTAGGGGGCGGGCTGAAGCTTTCTTT.

The chain is built from TRBV13 and TRBJ1-1; 10 nucleotides line up with TRBD1. V gave up 5 bases and J gave up 3 bases; unmatched junction bases: 12. This CDR3 is 17 amino acids long. The germline V gene encodes CDR1 PRHDT and CDR2 FYEKMQ (reference sequence). CDR3 amino acids: CASSRRQGAVVDTEAFF. The CDR3 nucleotides read TGTGCCAGCAGCCGCCGACAGGGGGCAGTAGTGGACACTGAAGCTTTCTTT.

This clone was observed a single time. The chain combines TRBV30 with TRBJ2-7; D is unresolved. Looked up from germline, CDR1 is GTSNPN and CDR2 is SVGIG (reference sequence). Deletions cut 2 bases from V and 2 bases from J, with 7 bases between. This CDR3 region has 12 residues. This chain's CDR3 is CAWSPSPYEQYF. The CDR3 nucleotides read TGTGCCTGGAGTCCCTCCCCCTACGAGCAGTACTTC. The complete variable domain, with remaining parts taken from reference TRBV30 and TRBJ2-7, reads SQTIHQWPATLVQPVGSPLSLECTVEGTSNPNLYWYRQAAGRGLQLLFYSVGIGQISSEVPQNLSASRPQDRQFILSSKKLLLSDSGFYLCAWSPSPYEQYFGPGTRLTVT.

The V and J genes are TRBV2 and TRBJ1-5; 7 bases map to TRBD1. Germline-derived CDR1 and CDR2 are SNHLY and FYNNEI. The CDR3 has 14 residues. J gave up 1 base and V 6 bases, and 3 bases lay outside the gene matches. CDR3 loop: CASSPTGSNQPQHF. CDR3 sequence (DNA): TGTGCCAGCAGCCCGACAGGGAGCAATCAGCCCCAGCATTTT.

This chain links TRBV7-8 with TRBJ1-1; 7 positions match TRBD1. The CDR3 consists of 16 residues. The V segment lost 0 bases and the J segment 1 base; nucleotides outside the gene matches: 5. Germline V gene lookup returns CDR1 SGHVS and CDR2 FQNEAQ. CDR3 region: CASSLAQGGRNTEAFF. DNA of the CDR3: TGTGCCAGCAGCTTAGCGCAGGGGGGCAGGAACACTGAAGCTTTCTTT.

This clone was picked up a small number of times. The V call is TRBV6-1, the J call TRBJ2-3, with 7 bases lining up with TRBD1. The CDR3 sequence is 13 residues long. Germline trimming cut 6 bases from V and 0 bases from J; bases unmatched to any gene: 0. Germline lookup yields CDR1 MNHNS and CDR2 SASEGT. CDR3 loop: CASRTGSTDTQYF. CDR3 DNA sequence: TGTGCCAGCAGGACAGGGAGCACAGATACGCAGTATTTT.

The chain is built from TRBV5-1 and TRBJ1-1; TRBD1 matches at 9 bases. The V gene's germline CDR1 is SGHRS and CDR2 YFSETQ. The CDR3 is 15 residues long. V was pared by 0 bases and J by 10 bases, with 10 bases of the junction left unmatched. The CDR3 here is CASSLEGTGRGGAFF. CDR3 coding DNA: TGCGCCAGCAGCTTGGAGGGGACAGGGAGGGGGGGAGCTTTCTTT.

The CDR3 DNA reads TGTGCCAGCAGCCGTGGAGAGGGCTATGAGCAGTTCTTC. Encoded protein: CASSRGEGYEQFF. The chain employs TRBV7-2 and TRBJ2-1; perhaps TRBD2 as D (5 bases). In germline, CDR1 is SGHTA, CDR2 FQGNSA. V shed 5 bases and J shed 8 bases, with 13 bases lying between them. The CDR3 runs to 13 residues.

The CDR3 bases are TGCGCCAGCAGCGAGACAGGGGCCCCCCTGACTGAAGCTTTCTTT. Translating gives CASSETGAPLTEAFF. This chain uses TRBV5-1 with TRBJ1-1; TRBD1 matches at 8 bases. Trimming at V came to 4 bases and at J to 5 bases, leaving 10 bases not matched to a gene. Germline V gene data show CDR1 as SGHRS and CDR2 as YFSETQ. The CDR3 spans 15 residues.

The chain joins TRBV7-2 to TRBJ1-6, with D perhaps TRBD1 (5 bases). Trimming took off 1 base at V and 7 bases at J, with 8 bases between the two ends. Germline assignment: CDR1 SGHTA and CDR2 FQGNSA. The CDR3 has 14 residues. Here the CDR3 reads CASSLGQLNSPLHF. The CDR3, as DNA: TGTGCCAGCAGCTTAGGACAGCTAAATTCACCCCTCCACTTT.

CDR3 sequence reads: CASSAGLEAFF. The CDR3 region has the DNA TGTGCCAGCAGTGCAGGGCTCGAAGCTTTCTTT. This chain links TRBV6-1 with TRBJ1-1; possible D gene TRBD1, 5 bases. Germline V gene lookup returns CDR1 MNHNS and CDR2 SASEGT. Trimming took 4 bases from V and 8 from J, leaving 8 bases between them. The CDR3 runs 11 residues.

This chain connects TRBV5-1 to TRBJ2-5, with 15 bases identical to TRBD2. CDR1 and CDR2 from the germline V gene are SGHRS and YFSETQ. J lost 5 bases, V lost 4 bases, and 12 bases had no gene match. The CDR3 has 18 residues. The DNA of the CDR3 is TGCGCCAGCAGCAAATCGGGACTAGCGGGAGGAGGTGGGGAGACCCAGTACTTC. Encoded protein: CASSKSGLAGGGGETQYF.

A few counts support this clone. The chain is built from TRBV30 and TRBJ2-7; 7 nucleotides agree with TRBD1. Unmatched junction bases numbered 8, after V lost 0 bases and J lost 3 bases. The CDR3 is made up of 15 amino acids. CDR1 GTSNPN and CDR2 SVGIG come from the germline V gene (reference sequence). The CDR3 loop is CAWSVQGLTVYEQYF. CDR3 nucleotides: TGTGCCTGGAGTGTACAGGGGTTAACGGTCTACGAGCAGTACTTC. Full variable domain (rest looked up from reference TRBV30 and TRBJ2-7): SQTIHQWPATLVQPVGSPLSLECTVEGTSNPNLYWYRQAAGRGLQLLFYSVGIGQISSEVPQNLSASRPQDRQFILSSKKLLLSDSGFYLCAWSVQGLTVYEQYFGPGTRLTVT.